This T cell receptor (beta chain) stems from a study of CD8+ T cells in alopecia areata. A FACSAria was used to sort CD4+ and CD8+ T cells. These cells came from PBMCs. The study, taken as a whole, reports: Patients showed less clear TCR sequence sharing than mice, possibly partly because of HLA diversity. Normal scalp had lower clonality than lesional scalp, with alopecia totalis/universalis lesions showing this most strongly. Tissue-resident alphabeta T cells belonging to normal skin likewise get sequenced within scalp specimens.

This clone was seen once. Its antigen remains unknown. The sequencing template was cDNA reverse transcribed from extracted RNA. The table came from immunoSEQ multiplex PCR; TCRdb's copy has only in-frame clones and leaves some out. The profile covers 100,000 to 120,000 clones, with 59% appearing a single time and 20% to 25% taken by the ten largest. Between the trimmed V and J ends, which lost 5 bases and 10 bases, there was a span of 18 bases. The germline CDR1 and CDR2 sequences are GTSNPN and SVGIG (reference sequence). The CDR3 spans 14 residues. This chain joins TRBV30 and TRBJ1-6; no clear D gene. The sample was CD8+ T cells sorted from blood. This receptor was identified in a human donor in good health. The CDR3 sequence: CAWGFESGSSPLHF. CDR3 DNA: TGTGCCTGGGGGTTCGAGTCGGGGAGCTCACCCCTCCACTTT. Complete variable domain (other parts from reference TRBV30 and TRBJ1-6): SQTIHQWPATLVQPVGSPLSLECTVEGTSNPNLYWYRQAAGRGLQLLFYSVGIGQISSEVPQNLSASRPQDRQFILSSKKLLLSDSGFYLCAWGFESGSSPLHFGNGTRLTVT.